What follows are 5 T cell receptor beta chains derived from one specimen sequenced in a study of control samples from healthy donors and cancer patients. Generated by immunoSEQ multiplex PCR, the TCRdb table keeps only in-frame clones and is missing some. The sample has roughly 400,000 clones, about nine tenths seen once. Sequencing was carried out using PBMCs. These receptors all stem from a man in his forties with head and neck cancer.

The sample holds one count of this clone. The J gene is TRBJ1-1, the V gene TRBV27, with 10 bases identical to TRBD1. The CDR3 extends over 15 amino acids. After removal of 10 bases from V and 6 bases from J, the junction contained 14 bases not matched to a gene. Germline CDR1 and CDR2: MNHEY and SMNVEV (reference sequence). In DNA form, the CDR3 reads TGTGCCACCCACCCCCGGGACAGGGGACTTGCTGAAGCTTTCTTT. It yields the protein CATHPRDRGLAEAFF.

The chain employs TRBV24-1 and TRBJ1-4; D possibly corresponds to TRBD1 (6 bases). The CDR3 extends over 13 amino acids. The V end lost 9 bases, the J end lost 2 bases, and 9 bases lay between the germline ends. The germline gives CDR1 KGHDR, CDR2 SFDVKD. CDR3 residues: CATRGGTNEKLFF. DNA for the CDR3: TGTGCCACCCGGGGGGGCACTAATGAAAAACTGTTTTTT.

This rearrangement joins TRBV13 to TRBJ1-6; D is perhaps TRBD1 (5 bases). CDR1 and CDR2 from the germline V gene are PRHDT and FYEKMQ (reference sequence). The CDR3 runs 14 residues. The V and J ends lost 1 base and 7 bases respectively, with 8 bases between them. The CDR3 here is CASSLERGNSPLHF. CDR3 DNA: TGTGCCAGCAGCTTAGAAAGGGGAAATTCACCCCTCCACTTT.

The chain links TRBV10-3 to TRBJ1-2; a possible D gene is TRBD1 (6 bases). The CDR3 contains 16 residues. CDR1 and CDR2 from the germline V gene are ENHRY and SYGVKD. The V end lost 4 bases, the J end lost 0 bases, and 15 bases lay between the germline ends. The CDR3 DNA is TGTGCCATCAGTGGAAACACAGGGACTTCTAACTATGGCTACACCTTC. Amino acids: CAISGNTGTSNYGYTF.

The count of this clone is one. The genes are TRBV19 and TRBJ2-1; D might be TRBD1 (5 bases). CDR3 length: 13 amino acids. Trimming cost V 1 base and J 8 bases, with 9 bases left between them. From germline, CDR1 is LNHDA and CDR2 SQIVND (reference sequence). The CDR3 spells CASSIVGAHEQFF. CDR3 sequence (DNA): TGTGCCAGTAGTATAGTAGGGGCGCATGAGCAGTTCTTC.